This entry is about one T cell receptor (beta chain). CDR1 and CDR2 from the germline V gene are SGHRS and YFSETQ. The CDR3 sequence is 14 residues long. Unmatched junction bases numbered 4, after V lost 7 bases and J lost 2 bases. The entry originates in a study of blood T cell repertoires in COVID-19. Turning to the study itself: Donors in the United States, Italy and Spain gave samples during acute or convalescent COVID-19.

Produced via immunoSEQ multiplex PCR; TCRdb's table is partial and in-frame only. The table includes hundreds of thousands of clones, about nine tenths detected once. Membership in each cohort depended on participant-reported clinical history. For recovered donors of Cohort 3, there were two negative PCRs, clearance, or symptom resolution. This TCR derives from a man aged 35-49 years who had recovered from COVID-19. Sample: PBMCs or T cells enriched from blood (not recorded which). The V call is TRBV5-1, the J call TRBJ2-2; 8 bases line up with TRBD1. The CDR3 spells CASGQGRNTGELFF. CDR3 nucleotides: TGCGCCAGCGGACAGGGTAGAAACACCGGGGAGCTGTTTTTT.